This TCR beta chain came from a study of PD-1 blockade in classical Hodgkin lymphoma. About this clone itself: As yet, its antigen is unknown.

TCRdb's table, derived via immunoSEQ multiplex PCR, lists solely in-frame clones and lacks some. This sample has tens of thousands of clones, with 70% to 90% found just once. Overall study results and limits: Reports indicated that newly diagnosed patients had lower baseline TCR diversity than healthy donors did. Diversity in CD4+ TCRs, unlike that measured in CD8+ TCRs, had risen significantly by C4D1. Before treatment, complete responders showed about the same diversity as newly diagnosed patients.

The CDR3 covers 17 residues. CDR1 and CDR2 (germline): SEHNR, FQNEAQ (reference sequence). V lost 0 bases to trimming and J lost 2 bases; unmatched junction nucleotides: 6. Regarding time point: cycle 4 day 1 (C4D1), after 5 to 7 weeks of nivolumab. After autologous stem cell transplantation all patients relapsed, and prior brentuximab vedotin exposure differed between cohorts. The patients, who had relapsed/refractory classical Hodgkin lymphoma, achieved best responses of complete response, partial response or progressive disease. This TCR was recovered from a human donor with classical Hodgkin lymphoma. This chain joins TRBV7-9 and TRBJ2-3; 9 bases line up with TRBD1. Sequenced here: peripheral blood mononuclear cells (PBMCs), sampled before the fourth cycle of nivolumab. CDR3 bases: TGTGCCAGCAGCTTAGCCCGGACAGGGGCGTACACAGATACGCAGTATTTT. It is translated as CASSLARTGAYTDTQYF.